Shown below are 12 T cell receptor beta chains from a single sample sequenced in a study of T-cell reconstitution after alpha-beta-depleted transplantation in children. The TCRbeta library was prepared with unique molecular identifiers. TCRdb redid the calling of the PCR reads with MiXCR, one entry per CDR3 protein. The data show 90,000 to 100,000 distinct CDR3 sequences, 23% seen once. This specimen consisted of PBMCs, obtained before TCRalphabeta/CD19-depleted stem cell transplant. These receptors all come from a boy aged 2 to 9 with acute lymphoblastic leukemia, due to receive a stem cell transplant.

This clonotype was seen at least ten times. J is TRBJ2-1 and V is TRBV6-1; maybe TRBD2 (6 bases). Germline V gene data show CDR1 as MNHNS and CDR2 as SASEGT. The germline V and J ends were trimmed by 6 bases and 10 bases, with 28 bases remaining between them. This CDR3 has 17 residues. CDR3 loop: CASRGPRIGAVGGEQFF. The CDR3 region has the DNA TGTGCCAGCAGAGGACCGCGCATTGGAGCGGTTGGGGGGGAGCAGTTCTTC.

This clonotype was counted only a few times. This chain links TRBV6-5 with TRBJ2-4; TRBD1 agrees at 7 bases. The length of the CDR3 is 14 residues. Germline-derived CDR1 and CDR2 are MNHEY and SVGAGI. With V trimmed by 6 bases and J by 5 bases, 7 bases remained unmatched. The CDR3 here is CASRPTGIQNIQYF. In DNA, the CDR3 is TGTGCCAGCAGACCGACAGGGATCCAAAACATTCAGTACTTC.

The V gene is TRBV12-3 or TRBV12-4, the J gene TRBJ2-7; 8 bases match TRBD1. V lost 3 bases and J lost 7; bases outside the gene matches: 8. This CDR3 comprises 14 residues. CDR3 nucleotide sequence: TGTGCCAGCAGTTTGACAGGGGACTCCTTTGAGCAGTACTTC. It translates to CASSLTGDSFEQYF.

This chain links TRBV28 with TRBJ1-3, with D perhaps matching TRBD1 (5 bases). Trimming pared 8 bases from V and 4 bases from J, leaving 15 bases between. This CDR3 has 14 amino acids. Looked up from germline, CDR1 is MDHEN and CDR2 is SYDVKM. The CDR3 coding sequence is TGTGCCAGCGGAGCGACGGGACGCGGAAACACCATATATTTT. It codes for CASGATGRGNTIYF.

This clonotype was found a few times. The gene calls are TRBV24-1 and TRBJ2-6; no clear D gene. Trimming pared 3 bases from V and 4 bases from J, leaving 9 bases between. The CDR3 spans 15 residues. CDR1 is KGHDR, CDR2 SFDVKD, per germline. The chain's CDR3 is CATSDIRSGANVLTF. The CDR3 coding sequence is TGTGCCACCAGTGATATTCGGAGCGGGGCCAACGTCCTGACTTTC.

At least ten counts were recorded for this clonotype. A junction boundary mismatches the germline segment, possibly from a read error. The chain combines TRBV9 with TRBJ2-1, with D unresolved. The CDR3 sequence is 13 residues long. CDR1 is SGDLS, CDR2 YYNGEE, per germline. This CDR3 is CASSVADYTEQFF. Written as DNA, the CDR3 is TGTGCCAGCAGCGTAGCGGATTACACTGAGCAGTTCTTC.

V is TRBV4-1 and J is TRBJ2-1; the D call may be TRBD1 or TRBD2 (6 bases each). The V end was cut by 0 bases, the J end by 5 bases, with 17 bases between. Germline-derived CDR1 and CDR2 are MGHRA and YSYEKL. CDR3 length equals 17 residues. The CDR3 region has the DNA TGCGCCAGCAGCCAAGATCGAGGGGGGCTAGTGAACAATGAGCAGTTCTTC. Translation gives CASSQDRGGLVNNEQFF.

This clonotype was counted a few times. The CDR3 is CASSSSPYESGETQYF. In DNA, the CDR3 is TGTGCCAGCAGCTCGTCCCCTTACGAATCGGGTGAGACCCAGTACTTC. V is TRBV7-2 and J is TRBJ2-5, with D hard to call. The CDR3 covers 16 residues. Germline CDR1 reads SGHTA; CDR2 reads FQGNSA. Trimming took off 4 bases at V and 5 bases at J, with 20 bases between the two ends.

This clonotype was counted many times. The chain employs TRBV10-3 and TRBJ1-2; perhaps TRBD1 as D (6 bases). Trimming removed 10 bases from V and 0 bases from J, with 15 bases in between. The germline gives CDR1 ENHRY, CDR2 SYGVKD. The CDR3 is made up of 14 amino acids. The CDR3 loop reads CATYKQGSNYGYTF. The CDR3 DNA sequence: TGTGCCACCTATAAACAGGGTTCTAACTATGGCTACACCTTC.

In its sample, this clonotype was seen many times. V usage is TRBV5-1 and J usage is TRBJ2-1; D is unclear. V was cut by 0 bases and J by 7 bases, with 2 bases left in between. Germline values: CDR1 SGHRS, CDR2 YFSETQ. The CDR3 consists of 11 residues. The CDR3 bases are TGCGCCAGCAGCTTGGGGAATGAGCAGTTCTTC. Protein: CASSLGNEQFF. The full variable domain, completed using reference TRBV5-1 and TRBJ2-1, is KAGVTQTPRYLIKTRGQQVTLSCSPISGHRSVSWYQQTPGQGLQFLFEYFSETQRNKGNFPGRFSGRQFSNSRSEMNVSTLELGDSALYLCASSLGNEQFFGPGTRLTVL.

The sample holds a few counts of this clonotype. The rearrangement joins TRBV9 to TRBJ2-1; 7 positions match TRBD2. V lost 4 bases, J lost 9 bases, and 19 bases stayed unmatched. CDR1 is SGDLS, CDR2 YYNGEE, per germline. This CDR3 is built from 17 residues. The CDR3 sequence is CASSRTIPSGGAGEQFF. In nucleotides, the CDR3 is TGTGCCAGCAGCCGCACAATCCCTAGCGGAGGGGCCGGTGAGCAGTTCTTC.

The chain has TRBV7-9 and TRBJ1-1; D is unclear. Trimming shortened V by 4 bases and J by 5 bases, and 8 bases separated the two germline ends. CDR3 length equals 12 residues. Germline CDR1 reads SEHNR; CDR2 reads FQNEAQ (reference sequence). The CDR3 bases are TGTGCCAGCAGCTCGTTCGGGACTGAAGCTTTCTTT. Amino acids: CASSSFGTEAFF.